This TCR beta chain is drawn from a study of blood T cell repertoires in COVID-19. Across the whole study: From the United States, Italy and Spain came samples of acute and convalescent COVID-19.

Germline assignment: CDR1 MNHEY and CDR2 SMNVEV (reference sequence). V was pared by 3 bases and J by 5 bases, with 13 bases between. This CDR3 contains 14 residues. In its sample, this clone was seen once. Each participant's cohort was designated according to participant-reported clinical history. Profiled with immunoSEQ multiplex PCR; TCRdb holds only in-frame clones, not every one. This sample has roughly 240,000 clones, with 70% to 90% found just once. The chain employs TRBV27 and TRBJ2-5; no clear D gene. Sequenced input: PBMCs or T cells enriched from blood (not recorded which). The origin of this receptor is a man between 45 and 60 years old who had been exposed to COVID-19. CDR3 protein: CASSFSGAGETQYF. As DNA, the CDR3 is TGTGCCAGCAGTTTTTCGGGTGCCGGGGAGACCCAGTACTTC.